One sample yielded the 20 T cell receptor beta chains listed below, sequenced in a study of cytomegalovirus exposure and HLA in healthy donors. In the PCR, 60 Vbeta and 13 Jbeta primers were used. The method was immunoSEQ multiplex PCR; TCRdb's version includes in-frame clones alone and lacks a portion of them. The sample holds about 81,000 clones, over 65% seen once. The sequencing input was PBMCs. The receptors come from a man aged 50 or older in good health and CMV-seropositive.

V and J are TRBV15 and TRBJ2-2, with TRBD2 matching over 10 bases. The V segment lost 6 bases and the J segment 5 bases; nucleotides outside the gene matches: 12. Germline loops: CDR1 LNHNV, CDR2 YYDKDF (reference sequence). The length of the CDR3 is 17 residues. The CDR3 nucleotides are TGTGCCACCAGGGAAACTAGCGGGAACCCAATGACCGGGGAGCTGTTTTTT. Amino acids: CATRETSGNPMTGELFF.

The chain recombines TRBV29-1 with TRBJ2-7, with 7 bases identical to TRBD1. Germline values: CDR1 SQVTM, CDR2 ANQGSEA. Trimming at V came to 7 bases and at J to 7 bases, leaving 7 bases not matched to a gene. CDR3 size: 11 residues. The CDR3 bases are TGCAGCGCAACAGGGGTAGGGGAGCAGTACTTC. Amino acid sequence: CSATGVGEQYF.

The chain combines TRBV7-3 with TRBJ2-7; TRBD1 agrees at 12 bases. This CDR3 is built from 16 residues. Looked up from germline, CDR1 is SGHTA and CDR2 is FQGTGA. The V gene end was trimmed by 5 bases and the J gene end by 6 bases; junction bases not matched to a gene: 11. CDR3 sequence: CASSPQGGTGGFEQYF. CDR3 DNA: TGTGCCAGCAGCCCCCAGGGGGGGACAGGGGGCTTCGAGCAGTACTTC.

V usage is TRBV7-8 and J usage is TRBJ2-1, with D perhaps matching TRBD2 (6 bases). CDR3 length: 16 amino acids. Germline V gene data show CDR1 as SGHVS and CDR2 as FQNEAQ. The germline V and J ends were trimmed by 4 bases and 15 bases, with 28 bases remaining between them. The CDR3 nucleotides read TGTGCCAGCAGCTCAATGTCCTCGATAGCGGAATATAAGCGGTTCTTC. It encodes CASSSMSSIAEYKRFF. The complete variable domain, with remaining parts taken from reference TRBV7-8 and TRBJ2-1, reads GAGVSQSPRYKVAKRGQDVALRCDPISGHVSLFWYQQALGQGPEFLTYFQNEAQLDKSGLPSDRFFAERPEGSVSTLKIQRTQQEDSAVYLCASSSMSSIAEYKRFFGPGTRLTVL.

The gene calls are TRBV27 and TRBJ2-5; the D gene is possibly TRBD1 (6 bases). Germline CDR1 reads MNHEY; CDR2 reads SMNVEV (reference sequence). The CDR3 has 14 residues. V dropped 5 bases and J dropped 3 bases, with 13 bases sitting between them. The CDR3 nucleotides read TGTGCCAGCAGTAGGGGGTTTGGGGAAGAGACCCAGTACTTC. Translated, it gives CASSRGFGEETQYF.

In its sample, this clone was seen a few times. The chain joins TRBV14 to TRBJ2-7, with D uncertain. Germline CDR1 SGHDN, CDR2 FVKESK. V lost 5 bases and J 1 base, leaving 9 bases between the germline ends. The CDR3 contains 13 residues. The CDR3 region is CASSYRGSYEQYF. CDR3 DNA sequence: TGTGCCAGCAGCTACCGAGGTTCCTACGAGCAGTACTTC.

Worth noting for this clone: The junction differs from germline at one of its ends, possibly a read error. Other DNA sequences in this specimen translate into the identical CDR3. V and J are TRBV7-2 and TRBJ2-2; no clear D. The length of the CDR3 is 13 residues. Germline lookup yields CDR1 SGHTA and CDR2 FQGNSA. The CDR3 DNA is TGCGCCAGCAGCCCCCACGGTACCGGGGAGCTGTTTTTT. This gives the protein CASSPHGTGELFF.

The gene calls are TRBV10-3 and TRBJ2-7, with 7 positions matching TRBD2. Germline V lookup: CDR1 ENHRY, CDR2 SYGVKD. Germline trimming cut 6 bases from V and 3 bases from J; bases unmatched to any gene: 5. The CDR3 length is 13 residues. As DNA, the CDR3 is TGTGCCATCAGGGGGGGGGAGCACTACGAGCAGTACTTC. Its translation: CAIRGGEHYEQYF.

This chain joins TRBV7-6 and TRBJ1-1; 8 positions agree with TRBD1. Germline assignment: CDR1 SGHVS and CDR2 FNYEAQ. The CDR3 totals 14 residues. V dropped 3 bases and J dropped 5; count of bases not matched to a gene: 5. The CDR3 coding sequence is TGTGCCAGCAGCTTTACAGGACAGGGTACTGAAGCTTTCTTT. It is translated as CASSFTGQGTEAFF.

This clone showed up just a few times. A read error may produce the germline difference seen at one junction end. The V and J genes are TRBV7-9 and TRBJ2-7; 7 bases match TRBD2. In germline, CDR1 is SEHNR, CDR2 FQNEAQ (reference sequence). There are 14 residues in the CDR3. For the CDR3, the DNA is TGTTCCAGCAGCCCTAGCGGAGGAGCCTACGAGCAGTACTTC. The encoded protein is CSSSPSGGAYEQYF.

The table lists this clone with a few counts. The rearrangement joins TRBV11-3 to TRBJ2-7; 10 nucleotides line up with TRBD1. Germline assignment: CDR1 SGHNT and CDR2 YENEEA. The CDR3 has 16 residues. Trimming removed 0 bases from V and 2 bases from J; junction bases left unmatched: 4. CDR3 nucleotide sequence: TGTGCCAGCAGCTTAGAAGCCGGGACAGGGGCCTACGAGCAGTACTTC. Its protein product is CASSLEAGTGAYEQYF.

The chain recombines TRBV2 with TRBJ2-7, with D possibly matching TRBD2 (5 bases). The CDR3 is 16 residues long. Germline V gene data show CDR1 as SNHLY and CDR2 as FYNNEI. Trimming removed 5 bases at V and 2 bases at J, with 19 bases between. Written as DNA, the CDR3 is TGTGCCAGCAGTCCCGGGGAAGGGCGGCGGGCCTACGAGCAGTACTTC. Translated, it gives CASSPGEGRRAYEQYF.

J is TRBJ2-7 and V is TRBV5-8; 8 bases agree with TRBD1. The CDR3 is made up of 13 amino acids. Germline-derived CDR1 and CDR2 are SGHTS and YDEGEE. The trim removed 4 bases at V and 6 bases at J, leaving 6 bases unmatched. This CDR3 is CASSRQGRGEQYF. DNA of the CDR3: TGTGCCAGCAGCCGACAGGGGAGAGGCGAGCAGTACTTC.

In nucleotides, the CDR3 is TGTGCCAGCAGCTTGGGCAAGACTAGCGGGAGAACGGAGACCCAGTACTTC. This encodes CASSLGKTSGRTETQYF. This chain uses TRBV13 with TRBJ2-5; 12 bases agree with TRBD2. The V segment lost 3 bases and the J segment 5 bases; nucleotides outside the gene matches: 10. Germline CDR1 is PRHDT and CDR2 is FYEKMQ (reference sequence). The CDR3 consists of 17 residues.

The chain joins TRBV13 to TRBJ2-4; D might be TRBD2 (5 bases). This CDR3 region has 14 residues. Germline V gene data show CDR1 as PRHDT and CDR2 as FYEKMQ (reference sequence). Trimming removed 4 bases from V and 6 bases from J, with 13 bases in between. CDR3 sequence: CASSYTNGRNIQYF. In DNA, the CDR3 is TGTGCCAGCAGCTATACTAATGGGAGAAACATTCAGTACTTC.

The chain employs TRBV4-1 and TRBJ1-5; possible D gene TRBD1, 6 bases. This CDR3 is 13 amino acids long. Germline CDR1 MGHRA, CDR2 YSYEKL. Trimming took off 4 bases at V and 8 bases at J, with 12 bases between the two ends. CDR3 loop: CASSRSPGEPQHF. The CDR3 DNA reads TGCGCCAGCAGCCGCTCCCCAGGGGAGCCCCAGCATTTT.

CDR3: CASSVEGDRGSYEQYF. The CDR3 DNA follows: TGTGCCAGCAGCGTAGAGGGGGACAGAGGCTCCTACGAGCAGTACTTC. The chain carries TRBV9 and TRBJ2-7; 7 bases map to TRBD1. The CDR3 sequence is 16 residues long. Looked up from germline, CDR1 is SGDLS and CDR2 is YYNGEE. The junction had 6 bases not matched to a gene; V was cut back by 0 bases and J by 0 bases.

V gene TRBV4-1 combines with J gene TRBJ2-7; D perhaps matches TRBD1 (5 bases). V lost 5 bases to trimming and J lost 3 bases, with 17 bases between them. The CDR3 runs 15 residues. Per the germline V gene, CDR1 is MGHRA and CDR2 is YSYEKL. The CDR3 here is CASSSDPTVNYEQYF. The CDR3 bases are TGCGCCAGCAGCTCAGACCCGACAGTGAACTACGAGCAGTACTTC.

V and J are TRBV30 and TRBJ1-2, with 7 bases lining up with TRBD1. The CDR3 length is 13 residues. The germline CDR1 and CDR2 sequences are GTSNPN and SVGIG (reference sequence). J gave up 4 bases and V 2 bases, and 4 bases lay outside the gene matches. CDR3 sequence: CAWSPGDSYGYTF. CDR3 DNA: TGTGCCTGGAGTCCTGGGGACAGCTATGGCTACACCTTC.

On this clone: The same CDR3 can be traced to other DNA sequences in this sample. V is TRBV5-1 and J is TRBJ1-3, with TRBD1 as a possible D gene (6 bases). This CDR3 spans 16 amino acids. CDR1 is SGHRS, CDR2 YFSETQ, per germline. The V end lost 4 bases, the J end lost 1 base, and 15 bases lay between the germline ends. CDR3 sequence (DNA): TGCGCCAGCAGCCCAGGGGATAGGGCTTCTGGAAACACCATATATTTT. This encodes CASSPGDRASGNTIYF.